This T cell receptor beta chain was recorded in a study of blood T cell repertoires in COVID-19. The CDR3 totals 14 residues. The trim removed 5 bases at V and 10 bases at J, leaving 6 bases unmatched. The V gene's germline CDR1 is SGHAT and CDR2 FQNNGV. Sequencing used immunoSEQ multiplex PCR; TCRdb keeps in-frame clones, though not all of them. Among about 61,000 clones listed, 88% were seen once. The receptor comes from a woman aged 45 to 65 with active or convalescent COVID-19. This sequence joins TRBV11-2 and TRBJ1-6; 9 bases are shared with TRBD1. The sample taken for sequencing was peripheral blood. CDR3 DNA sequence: TGTGCCAGCAGCGAACAGGGGGCAGGGTCACCCCTCCACTTT. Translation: CASSEQGAGSPLHF.